A selection of T cell receptor beta chains follows, all from one sample in a study of cytomegalovirus exposure and HLA in healthy donors. Using immunoSEQ multiplex PCR, the repertoire was profiled, and TCRdb retains in-frame clones only, with some absent. The sample holds over 50,000 clones, around 92% seen once. Sequencing was done on a sample of PBMCs. Receptor source: a man aged 30-40 years in good health and CMV-seropositive. The CDR3 runs from the conserved cysteine through the conserved F or W. Each record gives: clone size, V gene, CDR3 length, D gene, J gene, CDR3 protein, CDR3 DNA. The D gene is left open where the match is weak. Clone size is shown for a subset of rows, as once, few, many or a class of expanded clone.

clone size: .; V gene: TRBV30; CDR3 length: 14; D gene: TRBD1; J gene: TRBJ1-2; CDR3 protein: CAWTTGTGWFGYTF; CDR3 DNA: TGTGCCTGGACTACCGGGACAGGGTGGTTTGGCTACACCTTC
clone size: .; V gene: TRBV19; CDR3 length: 16; D gene: TRBD1; J gene: TRBJ2-2; CDR3 protein: CAREPTGDMLIGELFF; CDR3 DNA: TGTGCCAGGGAACCAACAGGGGATATGTTGATCGGGGAGCTGTTTTTT
clone size: .; V gene: TRBV5-4; CDR3 length: 11; D gene: .; J gene: TRBJ2-1; CDR3 protein: CASSLNNEQFF; CDR3 DNA: TGTGCCAGCAGCCTAAACAATGAGCAGTTCTTC
clone size: .; V gene: TRBV7-2; CDR3 length: 14; D gene: .; J gene: TRBJ1-1; CDR3 protein: CASSLWEGNTEAFF; CDR3 DNA: TGTGCCAGCAGCTTATGGGAGGGGAACACTGAAGCTTTCTTT
clone size: .; V gene: TRBV30; CDR3 length: 14; D gene: TRBD2; J gene: TRBJ2-7; CDR3 protein: CAWSTLTSAREQYF; CDR3 DNA: TGTGCCTGGAGTACCCTGACTAGCGCCCGCGAGCAGTACTTC
clone size: .; V gene: TRBV11-1; CDR3 length: 15; D gene: TRBD1; J gene: TRBJ2-7; CDR3 protein: CASSPGTGDNYEQYF; CDR3 DNA: TGTGCCAGCAGCCCCGGGACAGGGGACAACTACGAGCAGTACTTC
clone size: once; V gene: TRBV2; CDR3 length: 13; D gene: .; J gene: TRBJ1-3; CDR3 protein: CASKQGAGNTIYF; CDR3 DNA: TGTGCCAGCAAACAGGGAGCCGGAAACACCATATATTTT
clone size: .; V gene: TRBV5-5; CDR3 length: 13; D gene: TRBD2; J gene: TRBJ2-1; CDR3 protein: CAGAGGTNNEQFF; CDR3 DNA: TGTGCCGGAGCGGGAGGGACGAACAATGAGCAGTTCTTC
clone size: .; V gene: TRBV25-1; CDR3 length: 14; D gene: .; J gene: TRBJ2-1; CDR3 protein: CASRDRLVSGEQFF; CDR3 DNA: TGTGCCAGCAGAGATAGACTAGTCTCGGGTGAGCAGTTCTTC
clone size: .; V gene: TRBV28; CDR3 length: 16; D gene: .; J gene: TRBJ1-1; CDR3 protein: CASSTTSQGWDTEAFF; CDR3 DNA: TGTGCCAGCAGTACTACCTCTCAGGGTTGGGACACTGAAGCTTTCTTT
clone size: once; V gene: TRBV6-1; CDR3 length: 14; D gene: TRBD1; J gene: TRBJ2-1; CDR3 protein: CASTTTGSYNEQFF; CDR3 DNA: TGTGCCAGCACCACGACAGGGTCCTACAATGAGCAGTTCTTC
clone size: .; V gene: TRBV27; CDR3 length: 13; D gene: .; J gene: TRBJ2-5; CDR3 protein: CASSLVGRETQYF; CDR3 DNA: TGTGCCAGCAGTTTAGTAGGGAGGGAGACCCAGTACTTC
clone size: .; V gene: TRBV7-9; CDR3 length: 14; D gene: .; J gene: TRBJ1-2; CDR3 protein: CASSGRDSNYGYTF; CDR3 DNA: TGTGCCAGCAGCGGCAGGGATTCTAACTATGGCTACACCTTC
clone size: .; V gene: TRBV4-1; CDR3 length: 15; D gene: .; J gene: TRBJ2-2; CDR3 protein: CASSQPLKNGGELFF; CDR3 DNA: TGCGCCAGCAGCCAACCCCTTAAGAACGGCGGGGAGCTGTTTTTT
clone size: .; V gene: TRBV18; CDR3 length: 17; D gene: TRBD1; J gene: TRBJ2-3; CDR3 protein: CASSRYQTRDRKDTQYF; CDR3 DNA: TGTGCCAGCTCACGCTACCAAACCCGGGACAGGAAAGATACGCAGTATTTT
clone size: .; V gene: TRBV2; CDR3 length: 16; D gene: .; J gene: TRBJ2-6; CDR3 protein: CASSDRQFSGANVLTF; CDR3 DNA: TGTGCCAGCAGCGACCGACAGTTCTCTGGGGCCAACGTCCTGACTTTC
clone size: .; V gene: TRBV6-5; CDR3 length: 13; D gene: .; J gene: TRBJ1-1; CDR3 protein: CASSYRGITEAFF; CDR3 DNA: TGTGCCAGCAGTTACAGGGGAATCACTGAAGCTTTCTTT
clone size: .; V gene: TRBV11-2; CDR3 length: 15; D gene: TRBD1; J gene: TRBJ1-1; CDR3 protein: CASSLDGGTGSEAFF; CDR3 DNA: TGTGCCAGCAGCTTAGATGGTGGGACAGGGTCTGAAGCTTTCTTT
clone size: few; V gene: TRBV6-1; CDR3 length: 16; D gene: .; J gene: TRBJ2-7; CDR3 protein: CASSEARRGSGYEQYF; CDR3 DNA: TGTGCCAGCAGTGAAGCGCGTAGGGGGAGTGGCTACGAGCAGTACTTC
clone size: .; V gene: TRBV7-2; CDR3 length: 15; D gene: .; J gene: TRBJ1-2; CDR3 protein: CASIANQGANYGYTF; CDR3 DNA: TGTGCCAGCATCGCAAACCAGGGTGCTAACTATGGCTACACCTTC
clone size: .; V gene: TRBV2; CDR3 length: 16; D gene: .; J gene: TRBJ2-7; CDR3 protein: CASSELYQSRSYEQYF; CDR3 DNA: TGTGCCAGCAGTGAACTCTACCAGTCGCGGTCCTACGAGCAGTACTTC
clone size: .; V gene: TRBV4-3; CDR3 length: 15; D gene: .; J gene: TRBJ2-7; CDR3 protein: CASSQGLQRWYEQYF; CDR3 DNA: TGCGCCAGCAGCCAAGGGCTCCAGCGGTGGTACGAGCAGTACTTC
clone size: few; V gene: TRBV4-1; CDR3 length: 13; D gene: .; J gene: TRBJ1-1; CDR3 protein: CASSYRDTTEAFF; CDR3 DNA: TGCGCCAGCAGCTACAGGGATACCACTGAAGCTTTCTTT
clone size: .; V gene: TRBV15; CDR3 length: 13; D gene: .; J gene: TRBJ2-7; CDR3 protein: CATSREEYYEQYF; CDR3 DNA: TGTGCCACCAGCAGAGAGGAGTACTACGAGCAGTACTTC
clone size: .; V gene: TRBV6-5; CDR3 length: 15; D gene: .; J gene: TRBJ1-1; CDR3 protein: CASSYSRRLNTEAFF; CDR3 DNA: TGTGCCAGCAGTTACTCGAGGCGGTTGAACACTGAAGCTTTCTTT
clone size: .; V gene: TRBV28; CDR3 length: 17; D gene: .; J gene: TRBJ1-3; CDR3 protein: CASSLWGLISSGNTIYF; CDR3 DNA: TGTGCCAGCAGTTTATGGGGACTGATTAGCTCTGGAAACACCATATATTTT
clone size: .; V gene: TRBV5-1; CDR3 length: 15; D gene: TRBD1; J gene: TRBJ1-4; CDR3 protein: CASSLGDRANEKLFF; CDR3 DNA: TGCGCCAGCAGCTTGGGGGACAGGGCTAATGAAAAACTGTTTTTT
clone size: .; V gene: TRBV11-2; CDR3 length: 14; D gene: .; J gene: TRBJ1-1; CDR3 protein: CASSLWGENTEAFF; CDR3 DNA: TGTGCCAGCAGCTTGTGGGGGGAGAACACTGAAGCTTTCTTT
clone size: .; V gene: TRBV4-1; CDR3 length: 17; D gene: TRBD2; J gene: TRBJ2-1; CDR3 protein: CASSQDRAGGPRNEQFF; CDR3 DNA: TGCGCCAGCAGCCAAGATCGGGCGGGAGGGCCGAGGAATGAGCAGTTCTTC
clone size: .; V gene: TRBV6-5; CDR3 length: 15; D gene: .; J gene: TRBJ1-5; CDR3 protein: CASSLRIQGNQPQHF; CDR3 DNA: TGTGCCAGCAGTTTAAGGATACAGGGAAATCAGCCCCAGCATTTT
clone size: .; V gene: TRBV10-3; CDR3 length: 13; D gene: TRBD1; J gene: TRBJ1-4; CDR3 protein: CAISESSQGELFF; CDR3 DNA: TGTGCCATCAGTGAGTCGTCCCAGGGGGAACTGTTTTTT
clone size: .; V gene: TRBV19; CDR3 length: 19; D gene: TRBD1; J gene: TRBJ2-7; CDR3 protein: CASSLARTGGRGGSYEQYF; CDR3 DNA: TGTGCCAGCTCACTCGCCCGGACAGGGGGAAGAGGCGGCTCCTACGAGCAGTACTTC
clone size: .; V gene: TRBV7-9; CDR3 length: 15; D gene: TRBD1; J gene: TRBJ1-1; CDR3 protein: CASSLAWQGASRAFF; CDR3 DNA: TGTGCCAGCAGCTTAGCGTGGCAGGGGGCATCGCGAGCTTTCTTT
clone size: .; V gene: TRBV7-2; CDR3 length: 14; D gene: .; J gene: TRBJ1-5; CDR3 protein: CASSMDSYNQPQHF; CDR3 DNA: TGTGCCAGCAGCATGGACAGTTACAATCAGCCCCAGCATTTT
clone size: .; V gene: TRBV7-9; CDR3 length: 14; D gene: TRBD2; J gene: TRBJ2-1; CDR3 protein: CASIRGLAGNEQFF; CDR3 DNA: TGTGCCAGCATAAGGGGACTAGCGGGCAATGAGCAGTTCTTC
clone size: .; V gene: TRBV6-1; CDR3 length: 14; D gene: .; J gene: TRBJ1-1; CDR3 protein: CASSEARVNTEAFF; CDR3 DNA: TGTGCCAGCAGTGAAGCTCGGGTGAACACTGAAGCTTTCTTT
clone size: .; V gene: TRBV19; CDR3 length: 15; D gene: .; J gene: TRBJ2-2; CDR3 protein: CASSTQTHPTGELFF; CDR3 DNA: TGTGCCAGTAGTACGCAGACACATCCCACCGGGGAGCTGTTTTTT
clone size: .; V gene: TRBV6-1; CDR3 length: 10; D gene: .; J gene: TRBJ2-5; CDR3 protein: CASRAETQYF; CDR3 DNA: TGTGCCAGCAGGGCCGAGACCCAGTACTTC
clone size: .; V gene: TRBV11-3; CDR3 length: 14; D gene: .; J gene: TRBJ2-7; CDR3 protein: CASSSRDSPYEQYF; CDR3 DNA: TGTGCCAGCAGCTCCCGTGACAGCCCCTACGAGCAGTACTTC
clone size: .; V gene: TRBV13; CDR3 length: 14; D gene: .; J gene: TRBJ2-7; CDR3 protein: CASRPFLLTYEQYF; CDR3 DNA: TGTGCCAGCAGACCATTCTTGTTAACCTACGAGCAGTACTTC
clone size: .; V gene: TRBV20-1; CDR3 length: 11; D gene: .; J gene: TRBJ1-4; CDR3 protein: CSAANREKLFF; CDR3 DNA: TGCAGTGCGGCCAACAGGGAAAAACTGTTTTTT
clone size: .; V gene: TRBV9; CDR3 length: 14; D gene: .; J gene: TRBJ2-5; CDR3 protein: CASSVALGVETQYF; CDR3 DNA: TGTGCCAGCAGCGTAGCCCTAGGGGTAGAGACCCAGTACTTC